This TCR beta chain was captured in a study of blood T cell repertoires in COVID-19. CDR1 and CDR2 (germline): MNHNS, SASEGT. The CDR3 contains 13 residues. Trimming left V 2 bases short and J 6 bases short, with 11 bases between. This clone was picked up a small number of times. Some clones are missing from TCRdb's copy, which holds only in-frame ones; the method was immunoSEQ multiplex PCR. The repertoire consists of approximately 140,000 clones, with about 83% occurring once and the leading ten covering 8.9%. The chain carries TRBV6-1 and TRBJ2-7; D is perhaps TRBD2 (5 bases). Sequenced material: peripheral blood. This sequence was found in a man aged 25-45 years with COVID-19, enrolled during active disease. The CDR3, as DNA: TGTGCCAGCAGTGAATTTCCGGGATCCGAGCAGTACTTC. Its protein is CASSEFPGSEQYF.